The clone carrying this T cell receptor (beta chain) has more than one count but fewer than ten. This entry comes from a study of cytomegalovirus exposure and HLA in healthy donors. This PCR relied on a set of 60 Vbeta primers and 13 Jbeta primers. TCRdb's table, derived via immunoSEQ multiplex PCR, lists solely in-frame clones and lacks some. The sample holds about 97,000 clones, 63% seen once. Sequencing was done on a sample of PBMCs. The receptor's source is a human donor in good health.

The CDR3 DNA follows: TGTGCCAGCAGCCAAACCGTTGCGGTTAGCAATCAGCCCCAGCATTTT. Translating gives CASSQTVAVSNQPQHF. The chain combines TRBV16 with TRBJ1-5, with no clear D. The germline V gene encodes CDR1 KGHSY and CDR2 FQNENV. V dropped 2 bases and J dropped 0 bases, with 11 bases sitting between them. The CDR3 consists of 16 residues.